Below, 23 T cell receptor beta chains from the same sample are listed, as sequenced in a study of blood T cell repertoires in COVID-19. TCRdb keeps only in-frame clones here, not all; method: immunoSEQ multiplex PCR. This sample has 100,000 or so clones; 80% to 90% occur once, and the top ten carry 8% to 9.5%. The sample comprised peripheral blood. Every receptor here comes from a woman aged 70-85 years with acute or convalescent COVID-19.

In this sample, this clone turned up a few times. The J gene is TRBJ1-2, the V gene TRBV6-2 or TRBV6-3; D unclear. Trimming shortened V by 2 bases and J by 7 bases, and 8 bases separated the two germline ends. Germline V gives CDR1 MNHEY, CDR2 SVGEGT. This CDR3 comprises 12 residues. For the CDR3, the DNA is TGTGCCAGCAGTTACCCTCCCGGTGGCTACACCTTC. This codes for CASSYPPGGYTF.

This chain connects TRBV2 to TRBJ2-7; 12 bases line up with TRBD1. Germline V gene data show CDR1 as SNHLY and CDR2 as FYNNEI. This CDR3 is built from 14 residues. V gave up 3 bases and J gave up 6 bases; unmatched junction bases: 3. The CDR3 region is CASSEGQGAGEQYF. The CDR3 bases are TGTGCCAGCAGTGAGGGACAGGGGGCCGGCGAGCAGTACTTC.

The chain links TRBV3-1 (or the pseudogene TRBV3-2) to TRBJ1-6; no reliable D call. Looked up from germline, CDR1 is LGHDT and CDR2 is YNNKEL (reference sequence). Trimming took off 4 bases at V and 10 bases at J, with 14 bases between the two ends. The CDR3 is 14 residues long. CDR3 loop: CASSPLGVDSPLHF. CDR3 nucleotide sequence: TGTGCCAGCAGCCCCCTCGGGGTAGACTCACCCCTCCACTTT.

The chain links TRBV5-5 to TRBJ1-2, with D unclear. The CDR3 contains 11 residues. Trimming shortened V by 1 base and J by 4 bases, and 2 bases separated the two germline ends. The germline V gene has CDR1 SGHKS and CDR2 YYEKEE (reference sequence). CDR3 protein: CASSLLYGYTF. In DNA form, the CDR3 reads TGTGCCAGCAGCTTGCTCTATGGCTACACCTTC.

This clone came up a few times. This chain links TRBV14 with TRBJ2-5; D is unclear. The CDR3 spans 12 residues. Germline V gives CDR1 SGHDN, CDR2 FVKESK. V lost 2 bases and J lost 4, with 5 bases in between. The CDR3 spells CASSQILETQYF. The CDR3 DNA follows: TGTGCCAGCAGCCAAATCTTAGAGACCCAGTACTTC. Combining the CDR3 with reference TRBV14 and TRBJ2-5 gives the whole variable domain EAGVTQFPSHSVIEKGQTVTLRCDPISGHDNLYWYRRVMGKEIKFLLHFVKESKQDESGMPNNRFLAERTGGTYSTLKVQPAELEDSGVYFCASSQILETQYFGPGTRLLVL.

The chain joins TRBV6-5 to TRBJ2-1, with TRBD1 identical over 7 bases. The length of the CDR3 is 15 residues. Germline lookup yields CDR1 MNHEY and CDR2 SVGAGI. Germline trimming cut 6 bases from V and 4 bases from J; bases unmatched to any gene: 9. CDR3: CASSRGDREYNEQFF. As DNA, the CDR3 is TGTGCCAGCAGCCGCGGCGACAGGGAATACAATGAGCAGTTCTTC.

The chain recombines TRBV19 with TRBJ2-1; perhaps TRBD1 as D (6 bases). Germline assignment: CDR1 LNHDA and CDR2 SQIVND (reference sequence). The CDR3 runs to 14 residues. The V gene lost 5 bases and the J gene lost 3 bases, with 11 bases spanning the gap. The CDR3 loop is CASSPQGIYNEQFF. The CDR3 region has the DNA TGTGCCAGTAGTCCACAGGGAATCTACAATGAGCAGTTCTTC.

This clone was seen only a few times. The V call is TRBV12-3 or TRBV12-4, the J call TRBJ2-1; D unresolved. V lost 3 bases to trimming and J lost 7 bases, with 10 bases between them. CDR3 size: 13 residues. In DNA form, the CDR3 reads TGTGCCAGCAGTTTTGGCAGTTGGAATGAGCAGTTCTTC. Translation: CASSFGSWNEQFF.

The V and J genes are TRBV27 and TRBJ2-3, with TRBD2 identical over 16 bases. This CDR3 is 16 amino acids long. Per the germline V gene, CDR1 is MNHEY and CDR2 is SMNVEV (reference sequence). The V segment lost 5 bases and the J segment 6 bases; nucleotides outside the gene matches: 5. The CDR3 reads CASSPGTSGRDDTQYF. In nucleotides, the CDR3 is TGTGCCAGCAGTCCAGGGACTAGCGGGAGGGATGATACGCAGTATTTT.

The rearrangement uses TRBV27 and TRBJ2-7; the D gene is possibly TRBD1 (6 bases). Deletions cut 6 bases from V and 4 bases from J, with 7 bases between. The CDR3 has 11 amino acids. Per the germline V gene, CDR1 is MNHEY and CDR2 is SMNVEV (reference sequence). This chain's CDR3 is CASSQGYEQYF. The CDR3 nucleotides read TGTGCCAGCAGCCAGGGGTACGAGCAGTACTTC.

This sequence joins TRBV4-1 and TRBJ1-4; D is perhaps TRBD1 (5 bases). The CDR3 runs 16 residues. The germline V gene encodes CDR1 MGHRA and CDR2 YSYEKL. V lost 1 base and J 7 bases, leaving 16 bases between the germline ends. Here the CDR3 reads CASSQAIPGLLEKLFF. As DNA, the CDR3 is TGCGCCAGCAGCCAAGCTATACCGGGACTCCTTGAAAAACTGTTTTTT.

The V and J genes are TRBV30 and TRBJ1-4; 8 bases are shared with TRBD1. Germline V gene data show CDR1 as GTSNPN and CDR2 as SVGIG (reference sequence). After removal of 4 bases from V and 0 bases from J, the junction contained 7 bases not matched to a gene. This CDR3 has 16 amino acids. The CDR3 DNA follows: TGTGCCTGGATGGGGGGACAGGCCACAACTAATGAAAAACTGTTTTTT. Amino acid sequence: CAWMGGQATTNEKLFF.

The rearrangement links TRBV5-1 to TRBJ2-3; no clear D gene. CDR1 is SGHRS and CDR2 is YFSETQ in the germline V gene. V shed 0 bases and J shed 0 bases, with 11 bases lying between them. The CDR3 runs 16 residues. The CDR3 DNA follows: TGCGCCAGCAGCTTGGATAGAAGACTTAGCACAGATACGCAGTATTTT. Its translation is CASSLDRRLSTDTQYF.

The chain combines TRBV6-2 or TRBV6-3 with TRBJ1-5; 10 bases line up with TRBD1. The CDR3 runs 14 residues. V dropped 4 bases and J dropped 16; count of bases not matched to a gene: 13. Looked up from germline, CDR1 is MNHEY and CDR2 is SVGEGT. The CDR3 DNA reads as TGTGCCAGCAGTTCGGACAGGGGGGGGTTCCATCCACATTTT. The encoded protein is CASSSDRGGFHPHF.

The V gene is TRBV4-2, the J gene TRBJ2-2, with D hard to call. V lost 4 bases and J lost 6, with 6 bases in between. The V gene's germline CDR1 is LGHNA and CDR2 YNFKEQ. This CDR3 is built from 12 residues. The CDR3 bases are TGTGCCAGCAGCCTCGGTTCCGGGGAGCTGTTTTTT. Its protein is CASSLGSGELFF.

This clone was recorded once. This chain connects TRBV7-2 to TRBJ2-5; the match to TRBD2 covers 8 bases. Germline CDR1 SGHTA, CDR2 FQGNSA. CDR3 length: 15 amino acids. V gave up 5 bases and J gave up 4 bases; unmatched junction bases: 9. The CDR3 sequence is CASSPVSGAGETQYF. CDR3 sequence (DNA): TGTGCCAGCAGCCCCGTTAGCGGGGCCGGAGAGACCCAGTACTTC.

V and J are TRBV3-1 (or the pseudogene TRBV3-2) and TRBJ1-2; 11 bases map to TRBD1. Germline values: CDR1 LGHDT, CDR2 YNNKEL (reference sequence). CDR3 length: 13 residues. V trimming: 5 bases; J trimming: 6 bases; junction bases outside the gene matches: 2. CDR3 DNA: TGTGCCAGCAGCAGGACAGGGGGCGATGGCTACACCTTC. Protein product: CASSRTGGDGYTF.

The V and J genes are TRBV7-9 and TRBJ2-5; 7 bases align to TRBD2. Germline V gene lookup returns CDR1 SEHNR and CDR2 FQNEAQ (reference sequence). The CDR3 totals 15 residues. V lost 3 bases to trimming and J lost 5 bases; unmatched junction nucleotides: 9. The CDR3 spells CASSFRRGVRETQYF. CDR3 nucleotides: TGTGCCAGCAGCTTCCGTCGGGGGGTGAGGGAGACCCAGTACTTC.

This chain connects TRBV12-5 to TRBJ1-1; 7 nucleotides match TRBD1. Per germline, CDR1 LGHNT and CDR2 FRNRAP. The CDR3 spans 17 residues. V lost 6 bases and J lost 1; bases outside the gene matches: 14. DNA of the CDR3: TGTGCTAGTGGACCAGCGGCGACAGGGAATAAGAACACTGAAGCTTTCTTT. This gives the protein CASGPAATGNKNTEAFF. Complete variable domain (other parts from reference TRBV12-5 and TRBJ1-1): DARVTQTPRHKVTEMGQEVTMRCQPILGHNTVFWYRQTMMQGLELLAYFRNRAPLDDSGMPKDRFSAEMPDATLATLKIQPSEPRDSAVYFCASGPAATGNKNTEAFFGQGTRLTVV.

This clone was detected only once. This chain connects TRBV18 to TRBJ2-1; the match to TRBD2 covers 11 bases. There are 16 residues in the CDR3. The V gene end was trimmed by 2 bases and the J gene end by 2 bases; junction bases not matched to a gene: 2. Germline V CDR1 and CDR2: KGHSH, LQKENI. CDR3 nucleotide sequence: TGTGCCAGCTCACCAGGGACTAGCGGAGCCTACAATGAGCAGTTCTTC. This codes for CASSPGTSGAYNEQFF.

This sequence joins TRBV9 and TRBJ1-3; TRBD1 matches 8 bases. J gave up 4 bases and V 2 bases, and 5 bases lay outside the gene matches. Germline CDR1 reads SGDLS; CDR2 reads YYNGEE. The length of the CDR3 is 15 residues. The CDR3 DNA reads TGTGCCAGCAGCGTGACAGGGGTGGAAGGAAACACCATATATTTT. It encodes CASSVTGVEGNTIYF.

The V call is TRBV7-2, the J call TRBJ1-4; D gene ambiguous. This CDR3 has 14 residues. The ends were cut back, 6 bases at V and 0 bases at J, with 8 bases in the middle. Per germline, CDR1 SGHTA and CDR2 FQGNSA. CDR3 region: CASRSGATNEKLFF. The CDR3 DNA sequence: TGTGCCAGCAGGAGTGGTGCAACTAATGAAAAACTGTTTTTT.

This clone was counted once. This chain joins TRBV29-1 and TRBJ1-2; a weak D match, TRBD1 (5 bases). The CDR3 length is 15 residues. V lost 6 bases to trimming and J lost 3 bases, with 20 bases between them. Germline CDR1 and CDR2: SQVTM and ANQGSEA. CDR3 nucleotides: TGCAGCGTGGAGCCGGCGGATCCGGGGGACTATGGCTACACCTTC. Residues: CSVEPADPGDYGYTF.